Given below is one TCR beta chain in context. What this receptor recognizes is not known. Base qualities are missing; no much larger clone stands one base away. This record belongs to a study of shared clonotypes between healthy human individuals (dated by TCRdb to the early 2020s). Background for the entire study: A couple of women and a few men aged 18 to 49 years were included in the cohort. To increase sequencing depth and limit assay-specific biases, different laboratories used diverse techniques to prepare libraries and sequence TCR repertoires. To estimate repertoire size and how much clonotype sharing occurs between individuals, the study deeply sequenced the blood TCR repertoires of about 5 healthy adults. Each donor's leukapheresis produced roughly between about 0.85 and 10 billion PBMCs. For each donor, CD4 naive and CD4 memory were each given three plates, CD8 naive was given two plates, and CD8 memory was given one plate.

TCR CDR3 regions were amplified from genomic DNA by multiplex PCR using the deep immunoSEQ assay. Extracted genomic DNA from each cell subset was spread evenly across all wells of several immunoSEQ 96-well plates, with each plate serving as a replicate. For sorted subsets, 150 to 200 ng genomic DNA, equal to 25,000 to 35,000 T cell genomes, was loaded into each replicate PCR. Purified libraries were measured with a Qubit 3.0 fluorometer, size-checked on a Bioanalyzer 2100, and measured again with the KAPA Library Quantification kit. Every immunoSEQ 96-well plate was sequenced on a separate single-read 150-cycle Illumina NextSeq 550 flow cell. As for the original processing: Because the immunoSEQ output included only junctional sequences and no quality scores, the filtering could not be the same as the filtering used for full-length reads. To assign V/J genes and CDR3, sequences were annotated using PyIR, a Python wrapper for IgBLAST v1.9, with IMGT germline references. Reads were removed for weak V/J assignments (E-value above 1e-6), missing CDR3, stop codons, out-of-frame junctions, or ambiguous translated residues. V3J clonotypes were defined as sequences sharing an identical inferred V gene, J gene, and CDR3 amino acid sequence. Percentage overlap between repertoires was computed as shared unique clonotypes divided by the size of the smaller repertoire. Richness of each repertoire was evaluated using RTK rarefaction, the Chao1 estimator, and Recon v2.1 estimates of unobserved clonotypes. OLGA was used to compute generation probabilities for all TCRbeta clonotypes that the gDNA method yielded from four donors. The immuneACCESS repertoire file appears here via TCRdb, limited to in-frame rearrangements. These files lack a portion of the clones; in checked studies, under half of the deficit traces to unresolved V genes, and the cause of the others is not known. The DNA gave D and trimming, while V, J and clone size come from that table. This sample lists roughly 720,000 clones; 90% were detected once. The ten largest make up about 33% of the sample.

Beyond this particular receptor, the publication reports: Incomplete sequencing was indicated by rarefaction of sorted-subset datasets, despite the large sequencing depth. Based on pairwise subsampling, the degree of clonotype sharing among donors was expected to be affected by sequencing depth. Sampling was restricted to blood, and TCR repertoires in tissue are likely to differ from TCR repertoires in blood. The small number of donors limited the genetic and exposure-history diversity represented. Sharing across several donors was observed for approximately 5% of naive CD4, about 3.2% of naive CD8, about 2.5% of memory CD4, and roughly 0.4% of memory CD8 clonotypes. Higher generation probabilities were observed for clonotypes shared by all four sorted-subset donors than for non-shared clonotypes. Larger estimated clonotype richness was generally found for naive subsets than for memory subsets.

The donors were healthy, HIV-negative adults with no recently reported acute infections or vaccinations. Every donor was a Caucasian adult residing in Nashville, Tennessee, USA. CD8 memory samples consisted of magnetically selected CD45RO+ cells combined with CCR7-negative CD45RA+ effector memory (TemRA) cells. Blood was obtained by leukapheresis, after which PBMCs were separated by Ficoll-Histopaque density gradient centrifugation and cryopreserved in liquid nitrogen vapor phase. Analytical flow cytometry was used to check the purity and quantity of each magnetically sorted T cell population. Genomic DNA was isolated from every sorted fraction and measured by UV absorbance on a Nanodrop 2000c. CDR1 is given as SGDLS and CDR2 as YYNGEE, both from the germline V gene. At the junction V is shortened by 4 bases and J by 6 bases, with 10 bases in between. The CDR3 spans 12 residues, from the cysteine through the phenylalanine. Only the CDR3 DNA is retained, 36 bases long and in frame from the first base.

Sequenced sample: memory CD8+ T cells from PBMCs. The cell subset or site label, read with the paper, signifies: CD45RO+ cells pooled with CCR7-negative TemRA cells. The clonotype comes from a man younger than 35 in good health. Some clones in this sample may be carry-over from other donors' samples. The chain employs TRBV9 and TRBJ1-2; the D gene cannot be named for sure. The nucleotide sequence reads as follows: TGTGCCAGCAGCCCTTATTTGGATGGCTACACCTTC. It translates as CASSPYLDGYTF.